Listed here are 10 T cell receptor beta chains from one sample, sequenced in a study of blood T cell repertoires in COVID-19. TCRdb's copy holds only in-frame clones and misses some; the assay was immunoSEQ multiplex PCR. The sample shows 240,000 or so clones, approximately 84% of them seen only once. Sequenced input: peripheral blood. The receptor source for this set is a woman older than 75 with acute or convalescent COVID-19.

The CDR3 spells CASSATGHETQYF. The DNA for the CDR3 is TGTGCCAGCAGCGCGACAGGGCACGAGACCCAGTACTTC. The chain has TRBV7-3 and TRBJ2-5; 7 nucleotides match TRBD1. Per the germline V gene, CDR1 is SGHTA and CDR2 is FQGTGA. The CDR3 is 13 residues long. V lost 5 bases and J lost 5; bases outside the gene matches: 5.

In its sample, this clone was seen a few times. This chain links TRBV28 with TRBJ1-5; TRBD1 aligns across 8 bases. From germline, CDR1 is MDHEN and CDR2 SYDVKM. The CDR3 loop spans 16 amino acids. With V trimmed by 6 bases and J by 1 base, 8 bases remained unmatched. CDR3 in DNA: TGTGCCAGCAGCCCCAGGGGGCTATCGAGCAATCAGCCCCAGCATTTT. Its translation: CASSPRGLSSNQPQHF. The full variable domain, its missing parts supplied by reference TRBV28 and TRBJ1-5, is DVKVTQSSRYLVKRTGEKVFLECVQDMDHENMFWYRQDPGLGLRLIYFSYDVKMKEKGDIPEGYSVSREKKERFSLILESASTNQTSMYLCASSPRGLSSNQPQHFGDGTRLSIL.

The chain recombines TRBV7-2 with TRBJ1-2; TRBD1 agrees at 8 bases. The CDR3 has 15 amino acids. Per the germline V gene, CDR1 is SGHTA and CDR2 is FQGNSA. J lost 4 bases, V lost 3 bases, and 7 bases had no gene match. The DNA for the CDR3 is TGTGCCAGCAGCTTTGGACAGGGTTACTCCTATGGCTACACCTTC. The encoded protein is CASSFGQGYSYGYTF.

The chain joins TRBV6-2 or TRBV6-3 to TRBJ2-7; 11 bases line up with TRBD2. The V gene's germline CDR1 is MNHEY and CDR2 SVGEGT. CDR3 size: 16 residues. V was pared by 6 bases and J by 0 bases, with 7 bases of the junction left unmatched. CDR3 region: CASSPGTSGLSYEQYF. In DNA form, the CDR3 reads TGTGCCAGCAGCCCCGGGACTAGCGGCCTCTCCTACGAGCAGTACTTC.

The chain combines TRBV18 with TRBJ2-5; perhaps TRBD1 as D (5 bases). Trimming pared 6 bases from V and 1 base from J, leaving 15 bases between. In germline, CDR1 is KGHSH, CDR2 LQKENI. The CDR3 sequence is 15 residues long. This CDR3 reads CASSHSRDSQETQYF. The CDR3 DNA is TGTGCCAGCTCCCATTCTCGTGACAGCCAAGAGACCCAGTACTTC.

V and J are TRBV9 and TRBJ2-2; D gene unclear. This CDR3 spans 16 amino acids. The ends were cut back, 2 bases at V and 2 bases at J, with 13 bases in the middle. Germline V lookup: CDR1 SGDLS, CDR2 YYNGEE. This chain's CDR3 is CASSVAPQLNTGELFF. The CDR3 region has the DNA TGTGCCAGCAGCGTTGCACCCCAACTCAACACCGGGGAGCTGTTTTTT. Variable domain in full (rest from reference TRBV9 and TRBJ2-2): DSGVTQTPKHLITATGQRVTLRCSPRSGDLSVYWYQQSLDQGLQFLIQYYNGEERAKGNILERFSAQQFPDLHSELNLSSLELGDSALYFCASSVAPQLNTGELFFGEGSRLTVL.

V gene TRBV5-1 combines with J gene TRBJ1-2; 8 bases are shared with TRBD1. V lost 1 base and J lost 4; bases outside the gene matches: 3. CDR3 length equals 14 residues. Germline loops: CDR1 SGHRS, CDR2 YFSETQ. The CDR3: CASSLTGGSYGYTF. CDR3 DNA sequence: TGCGCCAGCAGCTTGACAGGGGGTAGCTATGGCTACACCTTC.

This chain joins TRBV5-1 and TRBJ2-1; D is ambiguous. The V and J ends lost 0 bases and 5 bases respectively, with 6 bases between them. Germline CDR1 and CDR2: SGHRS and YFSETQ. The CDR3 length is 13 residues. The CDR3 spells CASSLGTNNEQFF. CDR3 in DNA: TGCGCCAGCAGCTTGGGCACAAACAATGAGCAGTTCTTC.

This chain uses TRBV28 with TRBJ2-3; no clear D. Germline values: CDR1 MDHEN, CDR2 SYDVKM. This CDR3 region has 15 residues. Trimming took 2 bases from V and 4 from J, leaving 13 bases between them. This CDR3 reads CASSLPGSVADTQYF. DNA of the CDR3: TGTGCCAGCAGTTTACCAGGCTCGGTGGCAGATACGCAGTATTTT.

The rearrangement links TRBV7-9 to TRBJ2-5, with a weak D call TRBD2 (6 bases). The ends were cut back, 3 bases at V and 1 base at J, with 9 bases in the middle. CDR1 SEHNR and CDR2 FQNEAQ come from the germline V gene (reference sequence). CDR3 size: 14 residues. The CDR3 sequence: CASSFLGGQETQYF. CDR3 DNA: TGTGCCAGCAGCTTCCTGGGGGGCCAAGAGACCCAGTACTTC.